The next 10 T cell receptor beta chains were all read from a single sample in a study of blood T cell repertoires in COVID-19 (dated by TCRdb to the early 2020s). The library was made by the immunoSEQ multiplex PCR assay. TCRdb carries this immuneACCESS record with in-frame sequences only. Its versions omit some clonotypes, under half of them owing to an unresolved V gene in the studies checked, with the rest unexplained. The sample contains some 150,000 clones, around 80% of them found a single time. The ten largest make up roughly 0.52% of the sample. The sequenced material came from peripheral blood. These receptors all stem from a man aged 60 to 75 with acute or convalescent COVID-19.

The chain links TRBV7-3 to TRBJ2-7; possibly TRBD2 for D (6 bases). The CDR3 has 12 residues. V was clipped by 0 bases and J by 6 bases, with 6 bases between them. The germline CDR1 and CDR2 sequences are SGHTA and FQGTGA. CDR3 sequence reads: CASSLTEGEQYF. CDR3 DNA sequence: TGTGCCAGCAGCTTAACGGAGGGCGAGCAGTACTTC.

The V and J genes are TRBV7-8 and TRBJ2-1; no reliable D call. With 1 base removed from V and 10 bases from J, the gap between germline ends came to 11 bases. Per the germline V gene, CDR1 is SGHVS and CDR2 is FQNEAQ. CDR3 length equals 13 residues. The CDR3 loop reads CASSLVARGEQFF. The CDR3 DNA reads as TGTGCCAGCAGCTTAGTCGCTCGTGGCGAGCAGTTCTTC.

This chain's CDR3 is CASSTTGTSGSSELFF. In nucleotides, the CDR3 is TGTGCCAGCAGCACCACCGGGACTAGCGGCTCTAGCGAGCTGTTTTTT. The chain links TRBV9 to TRBJ2-2, with 11 bases that match TRBD2. Losses at the gene ends were 4 bases for V and 11 bases for J; bases not matched to a gene: 13. The CDR3 extends over 16 amino acids. Germline V gives CDR1 SGDLS, CDR2 YYNGEE.

This rearrangement joins TRBV18 to TRBJ2-5; D is perhaps TRBD1 (5 bases). The germline V gene encodes CDR1 KGHSH and CDR2 LQKENI. This CDR3 has 14 amino acids. The V and J ends lost 5 bases and 0 bases respectively, with 10 bases between them. Here the CDR3 DNA reads TGTGCCAGCTCAAAACAGGTCGACCAAGAGACCCAGTACTTC. This sequence encodes CASSKQVDQETQYF.

The V gene is TRBV12-3 or TRBV12-4, the J gene TRBJ2-2, with a possible D match to TRBD1 (6 bases). The CDR3 spans 13 residues. V shed 2 bases and J shed 6 bases, with 7 bases lying between them. CDR3 nucleotides: TGTGCCAGCAGTTTATCAGGGGCCGGGGAGCTGTTTTTT. Protein product: CASSLSGAGELFF.

This sequence joins TRBV11-2 and TRBJ2-7, with TRBD2 as a possible D gene (5 bases). This CDR3 contains 16 residues. The germline gives CDR1 SGHAT, CDR2 FQNNGV. Trimming removed 6 bases from V and 6 bases from J, with 24 bases in between. The CDR3 protein is CASRKREGLGPTEQYF. CDR3 coding DNA: TGTGCCAGCAGGAAGAGAGAGGGCCTCGGGCCTACCGAGCAGTACTTC.

The chain joins TRBV28 to TRBJ2-7; 9 positions agree with TRBD1. CDR1 and CDR2 from the germline V gene are MDHEN and SYDVKM. The CDR3 length is 17 residues. V shed 3 bases, J shed 6 bases, and the junction held 15 bases outside the gene matches. The CDR3 nucleotides are TGTGCCAGCAGTTTTGGGTCATTGGGACAGGGCTTCCTCGAGCAGTACTTC. Amino acid sequence: CASSFGSLGQGFLEQYF.

The chain carries TRBV7-9 and TRBJ2-3, with 14 bases fitting TRBD2. Trimming at V came to 3 bases and at J to 11 bases, leaving 16 bases not matched to a gene. Germline CDR1 SEHNR, CDR2 FQNEAQ (reference sequence). The CDR3 is made up of 18 amino acids. The CDR3, as DNA: TGTGCCAGCAGCTTCCCCCCCTTGACTAGCGGGGGGGCGAAGGGGCAGTATTTT. Its translation is CASSFPPLTSGGAKGQYF.

This clone occurred a few times. This chain uses TRBV28 with TRBJ1-2; D unresolved. Germline V lookup: CDR1 MDHEN, CDR2 SYDVKM. CDR3 length: 13 amino acids. V gave up 4 bases and J gave up 2 bases, with 8 bases separating them. The CDR3 region has the DNA TGTGCCAGCAGTTCCCCGGGGAACTATGGCTACACCTTC. Translating it yields CASSSPGNYGYTF.

The chain employs TRBV5-6 and TRBJ1-5, with TRBD1 as a possible D gene (5 bases). The germline V gene has CDR1 SGHDT and CDR2 YYEEEE. V lost 3 bases and J 4 bases, leaving 14 bases between the germline ends. This CDR3 contains 15 residues. This chain's CDR3 is CASSSYFQGNQPQHF. CDR3 DNA: TGTGCCAGCAGCTCCTATTTTCAGGGAAATCAGCCCCAGCATTTT. Variable domain in full (rest from reference TRBV5-6 and TRBJ1-5): DAGVTQSPTHLIKTRGQQVTLRCSPKSGHDTVSWYQQALGQGPQFIFQYYEEEERQRGNFPDRFSGHQFPNYSSELNVNALLLGDSALYLCASSSYFQGNQPQHFGDGTRLSIL.